These 5 T cell receptor beta chains were sequenced from one sample in a study of response to subunit inactivated influenza vaccine. TCRdb itself ran the RT-PCR reads through MiXCR, one entry per CDR3 protein. There are approximately 230,000 distinct CDR3 sequences in the sample; 12% occur only once, and less than 8.5% lies in the top ten. Sequenced material: non-naive T cells sorted from PBMCs, taken around 14 days before vaccination. Receptors originate from a man aged 50 or older who received an inactivated influenza vaccine.

A few counts support this clonotype. The chain links TRBV7-7 to TRBJ2-1, with a possible D match to TRBD2 (5 bases). CDR1 and CDR2 (germline): SSHAT, FNYEAQ (reference sequence). There are 16 residues in the CDR3. V lost 0 bases to trimming and J lost 0 bases, with 9 bases between them. The CDR3 loop is CASSLAPGISYNEQFF. The CDR3 DNA sequence: TGTGCCAGCAGCTTAGCGCCGGGGATCTCCTACAATGAGCAGTTCTTC.

This clonotype has just a few counts. The rearrangement links TRBV29-1 to TRBJ2-3; 8 nucleotides match TRBD2. The CDR3 loop spans 16 amino acids. Germline trimming cut 0 bases from V and 6 bases from J; bases unmatched to any gene: 11. Germline CDR1 is SQVTM and CDR2 is ANQGSEA. The CDR3 sequence: CSVEESKLAVGDTQYF. CDR3 nucleotides: TGCAGCGTTGAAGAATCCAAACTAGCGGTGGGGGATACGCAGTATTTT.

V and J are TRBV7-2 and TRBJ1-5, with D unresolved. The V end was cut by 0 bases, the J end by 7 bases, with 19 bases between. The CDR3 loop spans 17 amino acids. The V gene's germline CDR1 is SGHTA and CDR2 FQGNSA. The CDR3, as DNA: TGTGCCAGCAGCTTAGCGGTTAGTCGGTTGTCGGGGCAGCCCCAGCATTTT. As protein: CASSLAVSRLSGQPQHF.

This clonotype appeared a few times. The chain employs TRBV5-1 and TRBJ2-3; D perhaps matches TRBD2 (5 bases). In germline, CDR1 is SGHRS, CDR2 YFSETQ. V lost 1 base and J lost 1, with 10 bases in between. CDR3 size: 15 residues. The CDR3 spells CASSLIGSGTDTQYF. The CDR3 DNA is TGCGCCAGCAGCTTGATAGGGAGTGGCACAGATACGCAGTATTTT. The variable domain in full, with the rest retrieved from reference TRBV5-1 and TRBJ2-3, is KAGVTQTPRYLIKTRGQQVTLSCSPISGHRSVSWYQQTPGQGLQFLFEYFSETQRNKGNFPGRFSGRQFSNSRSEMNVSTLELGDSALYLCASSLIGSGTDTQYFGPGTRLTVL.

This clonotype was counted a few times. The rearrangement joins TRBV4-3 to TRBJ2-1, with 11 bases aligning to TRBD2. This CDR3 is built from 14 residues. V was pared by 7 bases and J by 6 bases, with 5 bases of the junction left unmatched. Germline V gene lookup returns CDR1 LGHNA and CDR2 YSLEER. CDR3 DNA: TGCGCCAGCACCTTAGCGGGGGGGAGCAATGAGCAGTTCTTC. This sequence encodes CASTLAGGSNEQFF.